Listed below are T cell receptor beta chains from one sample, sequenced in a study of T cell responses to AZD1222 COVID-19 vaccine. TCRdb's copy holds only in-frame clones and misses some; the assay was immunoSEQ multiplex PCR. The data hold 110,000 to 150,000 clones, with under 95% observed a single time. This specimen consisted of peripheral blood, obtained on day 0 of AZD1222 vaccination. These receptor sequences come from an adult in good health. Both conserved end residues are part of each CDR3. A D gene is named only where the DNA matches it firmly. Part of the rows lack a size; the others show once, few, many or a class for expanded clones.

CDR3 | DNA | length | V | size | D | J
CASSGGAGMSNQPQHF | TGTGCCAGCAGTGGGGGTGCGGGGATGAGCAATCAGCCCCAGCATTTT | 16 | TRBV2 | NA | NA | TRBJ1-5
CASSYDEGSNQPQHF | TGTGCCAGCAGTTATGATGAAGGGAGCAATCAGCCCCAGCATTTT | 15 | TRBV6-2/TRBV6-3 | NA | NA | TRBJ1-5
CASSIFGSRSGDQPQHF | TGTGCCAGTAGTATATTTGGGAGCAGGTCTGGCGATCAGCCCCAGCATTTT | 17 | TRBV19 | NA | NA | TRBJ1-5
CASSTPGGAQPQHF | TGTGCCAGCAGCACCCCGGGGGGGGCTCAGCCCCAGCATTTT | 14 | TRBV7-8 | NA | NA | TRBJ1-5
CASSDFWAPDTQYF | TGTGCCAGCAGTGATTTCTGGGCCCCAGATACGCAGTATTTT | 14 | TRBV6-1 | NA | NA | TRBJ2-3
CASMGQGVEKLFF | TGCGCCAGCATGGGACAGGGGGTTGAAAAACTGTTTTTT | 13 | TRBV5-1 | few | TRBD1 | TRBJ1-4
CASSPWQTSYEQYF | TGTGCCAGCAGCCCCTGGCAGACCTCCTACGAGCAGTACTTC | 14 | TRBV3-1/TRBV3-2 | NA | NA | TRBJ2-7
CASSPMRGDTQYF | TGTGCCAGCAGCCCTATGAGGGGTGATACGCAGTATTTT | 13 | TRBV3-1/TRBV3-2 | NA | NA | TRBJ2-3
CASSSRLGKETQYF | TGTGCCAGCAGCTCCCGATTAGGGAAAGAGACCCAGTACTTC | 14 | TRBV7-9 | NA | NA | TRBJ2-5
CASSLVGGGYPDTQYF | TGTGCCAGCAGCTTAGTGGGCGGGGGGTACCCAGATACGCAGTATTTT | 16 | TRBV7-8 | NA | TRBD2 | TRBJ2-3